These T cell receptor beta chains were read from a single sample in a study of blood T cell repertoires in COVID-19. Only in-frame clones appear in the TCRdb table, and some are missing; sequencing was by immunoSEQ multiplex PCR. The profile shows approximately 110,000 clones, about 80% of them singletons. Sequencing was done on a sample of peripheral blood. The receptors here all came from a woman aged 45-65 years with acute or convalescent COVID-19. CDR3s leave out the opening cysteine and the closing phenylalanine or tryptophan. D genes are given only for firm matches.

D gene	V gene	J gene	CDR3 protein
NA	TRBV12-5	TRBJ1-2	ASGLGHGHNYGYT
NA	TRBV7-7	TRBJ2-2	ASSPSGLSNTGELF
TRBD1	TRBV5-1	TRBJ1-1	ASSSQGGNTEAF
NA	TRBV18	TRBJ1-2	ASSPRDYNYGYT
TRBD1	TRBV19	TRBJ2-7	ASSAGGAGRYEQY
TRBD1	TRBV25-1	TRBJ1-2	ASSSYRGSPHT
TRBD1	TRBV10-2	TRBJ1-6	ASSFSTGGSYNSPLH
NA	TRBV3-1/TRBV3-2	TRBJ1-2	ASSYDINYGYT
NA	TRBV11-2	TRBJ1-1	ASTSDWGSEAF
NA	TRBV29-1	TRBJ1-5	SVEAGNGQPQH
TRBD1	TRBV5-5	TRBJ2-3	ASSRTGLYSADTQY
TRBD1	TRBV2	TRBJ1-2	ASDDRGTFYGYT
NA	TRBV2	TRBJ1-2	ASSEGYYGYT
NA	TRBV11-3	TRBJ1-1	ASSPRESTEAF
NA	TRBV14	TRBJ2-2	ASSQSGVNTGELF
TRBD1	TRBV28	TRBJ2-7	ASSSTGSPIPYEQY
NA	TRBV19	TRBJ2-1	ASRAGPSYNEQF
TRBD2	TRBV7-3	TRBJ2-1	ASSQGLAGNEQF
TRBD1	TRBV15	TRBJ1-5	ATSGQGYSNQPQH
NA	TRBV18	TRBJ1-3	ASSPIRGGSSGNTIY
NA	TRBV4-1	TRBJ1-5	ASSQGWGPGNQPQH
NA	TRBV5-6	TRBJ1-5	ASSQGNQPQH
NA	TRBV6-1	TRBJ1-5	ASSEWRNGQPQH
NA	TRBV12-3/TRBV12-4	TRBJ1-2	ASSFAGRYGYT
NA	TRBV5-4	TRBJ1-5	ASSSGPDGPGGPQH
NA	TRBV7-9	TRBJ1-2	ASSRPGQKVGGYT
NA	TRBV18	TRBJ1-1	ASSPYGMSENTEAF
TRBD1	TRBV6-6	TRBJ2-1	ASSQQGAGRNEQF
NA	TRBV13	TRBJ1-1	ASSSRDTEAF
NA	TRBV9	TRBJ2-2	ASSDTGTNTGELF
NA	TRBV5-1	TRBJ1-2	ASTGQGNYGYT
NA	TRBV21-1	TRBJ1-1	ASSIRATVGQNTEAF
TRBD1	TRBV7-2	TRBJ1-6	ASSLGGQSYSPLH